The present T cell receptor (beta chain) was sequenced within a study of human T cells and chemical hapten exposure. This clonotype was observed many times. Using its own MiXCR run on the RACE reads, TCRdb lists one record per CDR3 protein. Here the sample spans approximately 28,000 distinct CDR3 sequences, 8.5% to 9.5% being singletons. Stated time point: patch test 2, 6 weeks after DPC sensitization. Treatment here: therapeutic diphenylcyclopropenone sensitization with weekly scalp DPC. This clonotype was obtained from a man between 25 and 39 years old with alopecia areata. Some clones in this sample may be carry-over from other donors' samples. The source material was whole blood, sampled in connection with sensitization to the hapten diphenylcyclopropenone (DPC).

CDR3 DNA sequence: TGTGCCAGTAGGCAGGGTCCCCAACAAGAGACCCAGTACTTC. It codes for CASRQGPQQETQYF. The V and J genes are TRBV19 and TRBJ2-5; maybe TRBD1 (5 bases). With 6 bases removed from V and 2 bases from J, the gap between germline ends came to 13 bases. The CDR3 has 14 amino acids. Germline V gene lookup returns CDR1 LNHDA and CDR2 SQIVND (reference sequence).